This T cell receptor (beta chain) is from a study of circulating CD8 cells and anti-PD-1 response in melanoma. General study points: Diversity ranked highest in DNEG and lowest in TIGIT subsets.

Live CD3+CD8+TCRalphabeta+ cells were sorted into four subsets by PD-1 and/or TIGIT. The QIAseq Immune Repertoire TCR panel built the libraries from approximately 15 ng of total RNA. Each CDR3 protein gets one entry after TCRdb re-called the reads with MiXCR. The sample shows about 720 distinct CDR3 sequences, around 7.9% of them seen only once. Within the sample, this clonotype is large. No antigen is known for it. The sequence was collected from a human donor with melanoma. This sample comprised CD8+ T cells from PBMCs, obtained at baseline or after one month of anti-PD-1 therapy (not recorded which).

The CDR3 region is CASSFLAGTDTQYF. The DNA for the CDR3 is TGTGCCAGCAGTTTCCTAGCGGGGACAGATACGCAGTATTTT. This chain connects TRBV28 to TRBJ2-3, with 9 bases lining up with TRBD2. V was pared by 3 bases and J by 3 bases, with 1 base of the junction left unmatched. The CDR3 has 14 amino acids. Germline V gives CDR1 MDHEN, CDR2 SYDVKM.